The present T cell receptor (beta chain) was sequenced within a study of human T cells and chemical hapten exposure. As to time point: patch test 3, about 24 weeks after DPC sensitization. Treatment of the sample: therapeutic diphenylcyclopropenone sensitization with weekly scalp DPC. Before extraction, the whole blood was not fractionated, and total RNA was taken from it. This clonotype was observed at least ten times. TCRdb re-called the RACE reads through MiXCR, storing one row per CDR3 protein. This table has about 92,000 distinct CDR3 sequences, approximately 11% appearing once. Here the sequenced sample was whole blood, taken in connection with sensitization to the hapten diphenylcyclopropenone (DPC). The clonotype was recovered from a woman aged 25 to 39 with alopecia areata. Some clones in this sample may be carry-over from other donors' samples.

CDR3 sequence reads: CASSPLGGPPAPQLPQHF. The CDR3 nucleotides read TGCGCCAGCAGTCCTCTAGGGGGCCCACCCGCCCCTCAATTGCCCCAGCATTTT. The chain combines TRBV23-1 with TRBJ1-5, with 7 positions matching TRBD1. TRBV23-1 is classed as an ORF, of uncertain function. This CDR3 comprises 18 residues. V was clipped by 4 bases and J by 9 bases; unmatched bases: 21.